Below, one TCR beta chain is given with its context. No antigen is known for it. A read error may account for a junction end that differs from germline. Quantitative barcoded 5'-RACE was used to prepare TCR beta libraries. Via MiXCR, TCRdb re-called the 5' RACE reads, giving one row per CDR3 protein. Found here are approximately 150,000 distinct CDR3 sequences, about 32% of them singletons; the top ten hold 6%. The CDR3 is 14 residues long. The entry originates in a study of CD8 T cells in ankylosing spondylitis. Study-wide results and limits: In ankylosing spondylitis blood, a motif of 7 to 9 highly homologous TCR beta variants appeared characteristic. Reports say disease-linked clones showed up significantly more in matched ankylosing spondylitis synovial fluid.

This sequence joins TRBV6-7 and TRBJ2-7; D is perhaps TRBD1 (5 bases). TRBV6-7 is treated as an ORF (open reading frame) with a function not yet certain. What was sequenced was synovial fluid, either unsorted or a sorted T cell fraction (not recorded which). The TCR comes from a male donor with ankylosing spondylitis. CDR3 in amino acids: CASSFRVLSSEQYF. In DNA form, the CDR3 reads TGTGCCAGCAGTTTCAGGGTTCTGTCCTCCGAGCAGTACTTC.